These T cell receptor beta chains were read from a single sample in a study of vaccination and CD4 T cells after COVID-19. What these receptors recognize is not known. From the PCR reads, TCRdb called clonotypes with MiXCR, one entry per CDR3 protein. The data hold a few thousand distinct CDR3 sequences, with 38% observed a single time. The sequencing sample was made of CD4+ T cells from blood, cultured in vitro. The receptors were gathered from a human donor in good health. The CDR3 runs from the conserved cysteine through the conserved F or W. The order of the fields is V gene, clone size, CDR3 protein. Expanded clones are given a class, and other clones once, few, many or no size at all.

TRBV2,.,CASSTGRATGNEQFF
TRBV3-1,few,CASSLTPGGETQYF
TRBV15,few,CATSTDGRAGTQYF
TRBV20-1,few,CSASSGTGHYEQYF
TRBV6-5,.,CASSYSFPQVSYEQYF
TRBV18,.,CASSPGQGLNLPTEAFF
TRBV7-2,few,CASSLDRGRDYGYTF
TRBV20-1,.,CSAFGQGNSPYGYTF
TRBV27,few,CASSLGGQGVLTTEAFF
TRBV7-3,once,CASSLMLGPYEQYF
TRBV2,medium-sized,CASSEKGYGYTF
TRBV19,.,CASSIPTGTGRGYTF
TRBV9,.,CASSERLTYTF
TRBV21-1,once,CASSKVQGNFPISQPQHF
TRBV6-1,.,CASSGPMVENTEAFF
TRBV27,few,CASRQGRQTPSPLHF
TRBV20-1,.,CSAPLGLWVDTQYF
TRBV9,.,CASSRNRLSQETQYF
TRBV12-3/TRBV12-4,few,CASTYRDSSQPQHF
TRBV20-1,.,CSARVTGAGANVLTF
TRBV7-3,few,CASSLSSWTGDEQYF
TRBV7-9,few,CASSLGGVPVLEQYF
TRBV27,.,CASSLSTPTDTQYF
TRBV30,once,CAWRGGASQPQHF
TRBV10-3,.,CAITSGGSEAFF
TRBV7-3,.,CASSLNHGANVLTF
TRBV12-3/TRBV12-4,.,CASRAGDGYTF
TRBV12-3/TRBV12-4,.,CASSLAPNLEQPQHF